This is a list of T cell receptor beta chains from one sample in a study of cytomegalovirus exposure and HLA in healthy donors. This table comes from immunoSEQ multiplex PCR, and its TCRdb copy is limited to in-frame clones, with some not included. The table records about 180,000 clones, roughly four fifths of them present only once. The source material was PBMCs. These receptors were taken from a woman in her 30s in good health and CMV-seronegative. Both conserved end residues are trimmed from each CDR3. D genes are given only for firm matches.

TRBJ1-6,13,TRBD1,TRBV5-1,ASSSTGTVNSPLH
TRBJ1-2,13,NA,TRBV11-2,ASSLSGGPNYGYT
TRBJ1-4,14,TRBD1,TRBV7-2,ASSFGPGTGVEKLF
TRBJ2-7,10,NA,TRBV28,ASSTRTSEQY
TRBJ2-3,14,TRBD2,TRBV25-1,ASSEGTSGRLDTQY
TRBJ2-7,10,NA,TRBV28,ASSFGVYEQY
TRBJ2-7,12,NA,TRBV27,ASSFTGGQNEQY
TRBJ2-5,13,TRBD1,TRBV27,ASKTGVQFVETQY
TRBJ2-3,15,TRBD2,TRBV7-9,ASSYQRPAREGLTQY
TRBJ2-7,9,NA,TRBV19,ASSIGSEQY
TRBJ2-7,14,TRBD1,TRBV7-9,ASSLVAWTGRNEQY
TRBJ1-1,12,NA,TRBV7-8,ASSLLGSGTEAF
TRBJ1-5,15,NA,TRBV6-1,ASSEAQRLYSNQPQH
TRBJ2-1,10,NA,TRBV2,ASGSGYNEQF
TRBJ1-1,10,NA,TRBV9,ASSSTGTEAF
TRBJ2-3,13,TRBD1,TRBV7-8,ASSNDRVSTDTQY